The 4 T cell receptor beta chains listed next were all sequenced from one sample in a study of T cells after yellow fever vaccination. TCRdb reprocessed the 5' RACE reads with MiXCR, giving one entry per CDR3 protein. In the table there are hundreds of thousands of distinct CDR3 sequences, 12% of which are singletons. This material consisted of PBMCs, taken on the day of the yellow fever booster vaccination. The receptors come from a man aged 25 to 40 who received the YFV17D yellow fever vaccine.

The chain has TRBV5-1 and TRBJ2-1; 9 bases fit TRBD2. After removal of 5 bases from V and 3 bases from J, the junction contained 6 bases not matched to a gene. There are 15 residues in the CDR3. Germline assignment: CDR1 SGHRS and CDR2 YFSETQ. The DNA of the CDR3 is TGCGCCAGCAGTACAGGTAGCGGGAGCTACAATGAGCAGTTCTTC. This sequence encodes CASSTGSGSYNEQFF.

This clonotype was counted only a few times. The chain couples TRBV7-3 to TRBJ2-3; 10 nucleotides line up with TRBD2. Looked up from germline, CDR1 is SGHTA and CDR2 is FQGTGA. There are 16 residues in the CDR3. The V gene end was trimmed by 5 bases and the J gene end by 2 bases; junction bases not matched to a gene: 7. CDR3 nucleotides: TGTGCCAGCAGCCCTGGACTAGCGGAATTCACAGATACGCAGTATTTT. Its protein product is CASSPGLAEFTDTQYF.

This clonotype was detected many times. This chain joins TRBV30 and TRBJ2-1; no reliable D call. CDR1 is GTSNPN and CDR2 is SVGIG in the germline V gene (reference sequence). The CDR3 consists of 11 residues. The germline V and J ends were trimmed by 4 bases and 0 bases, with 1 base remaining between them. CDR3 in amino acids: CAWTSYNEQFF. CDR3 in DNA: TGTGCCTGGACCTCCTACAATGAGCAGTTCTTC.

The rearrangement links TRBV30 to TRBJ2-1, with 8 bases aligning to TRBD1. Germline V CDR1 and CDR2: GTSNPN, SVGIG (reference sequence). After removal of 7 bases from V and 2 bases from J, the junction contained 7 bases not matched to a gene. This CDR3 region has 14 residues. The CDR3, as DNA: TGTGCCTCAATACTGGACAGGGCCTACAATGAGCAGTTCTTC. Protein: CASILDRAYNEQFF.